Listed here are 4 T cell receptor beta chains from one sample, sequenced in a study of T cell responses to AZD1222 COVID-19 vaccine. Produced via immunoSEQ multiplex PCR; TCRdb's table is partial and in-frame only. The data contain 90,000 to 120,000 clones, roughly 84% of them seen just once; the ten biggest clones take up over 3%. Sample: peripheral blood, taken on day 0 of AZD1222 vaccination. All receptors come from an adult in good health.

The genes are TRBV24-1 and TRBJ2-7; 14 bases are shared with TRBD2. Germline CDR1 KGHDR, CDR2 SFDVKD. The CDR3 extends over 16 amino acids. Unmatched junction bases numbered 4, after V lost 3 bases and J lost 4 bases. The CDR3: CATSDGLAGGRYEQYF. CDR3 DNA sequence: TGTGCCACCAGTGATGGACTAGCGGGGGGCCGGTACGAGCAGTACTTC.

The chain joins TRBV25-1 to TRBJ1-2, with TRBD1 matching 7 bases. With V trimmed by 2 bases and J by 2 bases, 5 bases remained unmatched. The CDR3 is 15 amino acids. Germline CDR1 reads MGHDK; CDR2 reads SYGVNS. The CDR3 coding sequence is TGTGCCAGCAGTGAACCAGGGGGGTCGAACTATGGCTACACCTTC. Protein sequence: CASSEPGGSNYGYTF.

This sequence joins TRBV11-2 and TRBJ1-6, with D possibly matching TRBD1 (5 bases). CDR1 is SGHAT, CDR2 FQNNGV, per germline. The CDR3 has 16 residues. Trimming stripped 1 base from V and 3 bases from J, with 10 bases between. CDR3 bases: TGTGCCAGCAGCTTAGCGGGGGGTGGCTATAATTCACCCCTCCACTTT. Translation gives CASSLAGGGYNSPLHF.

This chain joins TRBV11-2 and TRBJ2-1; no reliable D call. Germline CDR1 SGHAT, CDR2 FQNNGV. The CDR3 has 16 residues. V dropped 4 bases and J dropped 5 bases, with 18 bases sitting between them. CDR3 nucleotide sequence: TGTGCCAGCAGCTCCCGGCGACCCCGAACGGACAATGAGCAGTTCTTC. Its protein product is CASSSRRPRTDNEQFF.